This TCR beta chain was found in a study of regulatory T cells in long-lasting Graves disease. About the research overall: Antithyroid drug intake by newly diagnosed Graves' patients had lasted under 3 months.

HTBI primers from iRepertoire and Arm-PCR of CDR3 regions yielded the TCR beta libraries. TCRdb reanalysed the multiplex PCR reads using MiXCR and keeps one entry per CDR3 protein. The repertoire holds roughly 610,000 distinct CDR3 sequences, with about 16% as singletons. Trimming cost V 1 base and J 5 bases, with 8 bases left between them. The CDR3 contains 13 residues. Germline values: CDR1 SEHNR, CDR2 FQNEAQ (reference sequence). As to time point: newly diagnosed GD, antithyroid drugs for less than 3 months. The TCR library used RNA extracted from PBMCs. Separately, the same data were catalogued under a study of T cells in Graves' hyperthyroidism and ophthalmopathy.

This clonotype was obtained from a woman under 40 with Graves disease. The J gene is TRBJ1-1, the V gene TRBV7-9; D is possibly TRBD1 (5 bases). The sample here was peripheral blood mononuclear cells (PBMCs), taken at new diagnosis, from a patient treated with antithyroid drugs. The CDR3 loop reads CASSLEGLTEAFF. CDR3 coding DNA: TGTGCCAGCAGCTTAGAGGGGTTGACTGAAGCTTTCTTT.